The clone carrying this TCR beta chain has a count of ten or more. V gave up 2 bases and J gave up 1 base, with 11 bases separating them. The CDR3 consists of 15 residues. CDR1 is MNHEY, CDR2 SVGAGI, per germline. CDR3 regions of TCR beta were amplified from RNA transcripts. Following a first-round RT-PCR that used HTBI primers, a second-round multiplex PCR was carried out. TCRdb fed the multiplex PCR reads into MiXCR, producing one record per CDR3 protein. The sample yields some 360,000 distinct CDR3 sequences, about a sixth seen once. The data were taken from a study of Graves' ophthalmopathy and Graves' hyperthyroidism.

This receptor was obtained from an adult woman with stable Graves' hyperthyroidism. This sequence joins TRBV6-5 and TRBJ2-5; D might be TRBD2 (5 bases). Sequenced input: peripheral blood. The CDR3 spells CASSYPLRGQETQYF. The DNA for the CDR3 is TGTGCCAGCAGTTACCCCCTTCGGGGCCAAGAGACCCAGTACTTC.